Following are 7 T cell receptor beta chains from one sample sequenced in a study of blood T cells in healthy people across ages. It was with a sample-barcoded 5' primer and a J-beta primer mix that a second PCR of roughly 6 to 12 cycles was run. MiXCR, run by TCRdb on the 5' RACE reads, gives a single entry per CDR3 protein. Of hundreds of thousands of distinct CDR3 sequences in the sample, approximately 30% were seen once. The sample consisted of blood. The receptors come from a woman aged 80 or older in good health.

This clonotype has ten or more counts. J is TRBJ1-6 and V is TRBV12-3 or TRBV12-4; 7 bases fit TRBD1. The junction had 7 bases not matched to a gene; V was cut back by 6 bases and J by 2 bases. The CDR3 contains 16 residues. The CDR3 DNA follows: TGTGCCAGCAGGCTTAGCGGGACAGCCTATAATTCACCCCTCCACTTT. As protein: CASRLSGTAYNSPLHF.

Only a few counts were recorded for this clonotype. V and J are TRBV12-3 or TRBV12-4 and TRBJ2-7, with TRBD2 identical over 12 bases. V trimming: 6 bases; J trimming: 0 bases; junction bases outside the gene matches: 0. The CDR3 totals 14 residues. This chain's CDR3 is CASRTSGGSYEQYF. CDR3 coding DNA: TGTGCCAGCAGGACTAGCGGGGGCTCCTACGAGCAGTACTTC.

This clonotype was counted many times. V and J are TRBV3-1 and TRBJ2-7; TRBD2 is a possible D gene (5 bases). CDR1 is LGHDT and CDR2 is YNNKEL in the germline V gene (reference sequence). The germline V and J ends were trimmed by 5 bases and 4 bases, with 12 bases remaining between them. This CDR3 contains 13 residues. The CDR3: CASSGGYGYEQYF. Written as DNA, the CDR3 is TGTGCCAGCAGCGGAGGTTACGGTTACGAGCAGTACTTC.

The genes are TRBV7-9 and TRBJ1-1; D is undetermined. V was shortened by 5 bases and J by 3 bases, with 13 bases between the two germline ends. The CDR3 covers 14 residues. Germline V lookup: CDR1 SEHNR, CDR2 FQNEAQ (reference sequence). Here the CDR3 reads CASSDRARDTEAFF. The CDR3 DNA sequence: TGTGCCAGCAGCGATCGGGCTCGGGACACTGAAGCTTTCTTT. Complete variable domain (other parts from reference TRBV7-9 and TRBJ1-1): DTGVSQNPRHKITKRGQNVTFRCDPISEHNRLYWYRQTLGQGPEFLTYFQNEAQLEKSRLLSDRFSAERPKGSFSTLEIQRTEQGDSAMYLCASSDRARDTEAFFGQGTRLTVV.

This clonotype was seen repeatedly, ten times or more. The CDR3 reads CASSPKGATETQYF. The CDR3 DNA sequence: TGTGCCAGCAGCCCTAAGGGGGCCACGGAGACCCAGTACTTC. This chain uses TRBV7-8 with TRBJ2-5, with 7 bases aligning to TRBD1. There are 14 residues in the CDR3. Germline V lookup: CDR1 SGHVS, CDR2 FQNEAQ. V shed 5 bases, J shed 5 bases, and the junction held 8 bases outside the gene matches.

This clonotype was observed at least ten times. The gene calls are TRBV7-9 and TRBJ2-7, with 9 positions matching TRBD1. This CDR3 is built from 16 residues. V lost 5 bases to trimming and J lost 2 bases; unmatched junction nucleotides: 10. Germline V lookup: CDR1 SEHNR, CDR2 FQNEAQ (reference sequence). The CDR3 region is CASSQSMGQGTYEQYF. The CDR3 DNA sequence: TGTGCCAGCAGCCAAAGCATGGGACAGGGAACCTACGAGCAGTACTTC.

This clonotype was counted ten times or more. The rearrangement links TRBV30 to TRBJ1-2; D remains unclear. This CDR3 is built from 13 residues. Germline V gene sequence: CDR1 GTSNPN, CDR2 SVGIG (reference sequence). Between the trimmed V and J ends, which lost 1 base and 6 bases, there was a span of 12 bases. The CDR3 spells CAWSDSQFNGYTF. The CDR3 DNA follows: TGTGCCTGGAGTGACTCACAGTTCAATGGCTACACCTTC.